The clone carrying this T cell receptor beta chain was observed a few times. Its specificity is not known. TCRdb passed the reads through MiXCR, listing each CDR3 protein once. Of 700,000 to 900,000 distinct CDR3 sequences listed, almost 30% are singletons. The data originate from a study of T cell repertoires in cytomegalovirus infection. Study-wide context: Matching HLA type, along with CMV infection, was indicated by public TCR beta signatures. Whole-study findings and limits: CMV carriers with the relevant HLA were identified by cumulative public TCR beta family frequency.

The CDR3 has 15 residues. V dropped 0 bases and J dropped 4; count of bases not matched to a gene: 3. Germline CDR1 reads LGHNT; CDR2 reads FRNRAP. Source: cultured CD8+ T cells from PBMCs, taken from culture after CMV antigen stimulation. The origin of this receptor is a human donor in good health (CMV status not recorded). Some clones in this sample may be carry-over from other donors' samples. The chain couples TRBV12-5 to TRBJ2-3; 8 bases align to TRBD1. DNA of the CDR3: TGTGCTAGTGGTTTGGTAGGACAGGGCTCAGATACGCAGTATTTT. Translated, it gives CASGLVGQGSDTQYF.